This TCR beta chain stems from a study of cytomegalovirus exposure and HLA in healthy donors. The CDR3 extends over 15 amino acids. V was trimmed by 2 bases and J by 6 bases, leaving 16 bases between them. Germline loops: CDR1 MNHEY, CDR2 SVGAGI. PCR primers comprised 60 Vbeta and 13 Jbeta primers. Using immunoSEQ multiplex PCR, the repertoire was profiled, and TCRdb retains in-frame clones only, with some absent. The profile shows about 73,000 clones, under 70% of them singletons. V usage is TRBV6-5 and J usage is TRBJ1-2; TRBD1 might be the D (5 bases). The sequence was obtained from a woman aged 45-65 years in good health and CMV-seropositive. Sequences were obtained from PBMCs. The CDR3, as DNA: TGTGCCAGCAGTTACGCTGGGCAGGGTGGAGATGGCTACACCTTC. This encodes CASSYAGQGGDGYTF.